The next 22 T cell receptor beta chains were all read from a single sample in a study of blood T cell repertoires in COVID-19. Assay: immunoSEQ multiplex PCR; the TCRdb copy retains only in-frame clones and omits some. Of around 140,000 clones detected, around 82% appear once; the ten largest clones hold 3.9%. The specimen sequenced was PBMCs or T cells enriched from blood (not recorded which). Receptors originate from a man between 50 and 59 years old in a cohort exposed to, infected with or recovered from COVID-19 (not recorded which).

CDR3 nucleotide sequence: TGTGCCATCAGTGTGGAGGGCAATCAGCCCCAGCATTTT. It encodes CAISVEGNQPQHF. This chain links TRBV10-3 with TRBJ1-5; D gene uncertain. Trimming shortened V by 4 bases and J by 2 bases, and 6 bases separated the two germline ends. CDR3 length equals 13 residues. CDR1 is ENHRY and CDR2 is SYGVKD in the germline V gene.

V and J are TRBV7-3 and TRBJ2-7; 8 nucleotides agree with TRBD1. The CDR3 covers 13 residues. Germline V gene sequence: CDR1 SGHTA, CDR2 FQGTGA. V gave up 3 bases and J gave up 6 bases; unmatched junction bases: 4. CDR3 coding DNA: TGTGCCAGCAGCTTTGGACAGGGAGGCGAGCAGTACTTC. Translated: CASSFGQGGEQYF.

The V gene is TRBV15, the J gene TRBJ2-7, with D maybe TRBD1 (6 bases). Germline V CDR1 and CDR2: LNHNV, YYDKDF (reference sequence). The germline V and J ends were trimmed by 0 bases and 8 bases, with 14 bases remaining between them. The CDR3 length is 14 residues. As DNA, the CDR3 is TGTGCCACCAGCAGAGACCGGTTTGGGACACAGCAGTACTTC. Residues: CATSRDRFGTQQYF.

The chain uses TRBV19 and TRBJ1-2; D may be TRBD1 (5 bases). The germline CDR1 and CDR2 sequences are LNHDA and SQIVND (reference sequence). The CDR3 length is 14 residues. V dropped 4 bases and J dropped 6 bases, with 15 bases sitting between them. CDR3 sequence reads: CASSTRGGLDGYTF. CDR3 DNA: TGTGCCAGTAGTACCCGGGGGGGATTGGATGGCTACACCTTC.

In this sample, this clone turned up a few times. The genes are TRBV7-9 and TRBJ2-2, with D unresolved. CDR1 SEHNR and CDR2 FQNEAQ come from the germline V gene (reference sequence). V dropped 2 bases and J dropped 6 bases, with 7 bases sitting between them. This CDR3 spans 13 amino acids. As DNA, the CDR3 is TGTGCCAGCAGCTTATATGTCGCCGGGGAGCTGTTTTTT. This encodes CASSLYVAGELFF.

J is TRBJ2-1 and V is TRBV3-1 (or the pseudogene TRBV3-2); the match to TRBD2 covers 10 bases. The CDR3 extends over 16 amino acids. Germline V lookup: CDR1 LGHDT, CDR2 YNNKEL (reference sequence). V was clipped by 6 bases and J by 2 bases; unmatched bases: 7. CDR3 in amino acids: CASRAASGGTYNEQFF. The CDR3 DNA is TGTGCCAGCAGGGCGGCTAGCGGGGGAACCTACAATGAGCAGTTCTTC.

The gene calls are TRBV2 and TRBJ2-1, with a weak D call TRBD1 (5 bases). This CDR3 comprises 13 residues. Trimming pared 4 bases from V and 7 bases from J, leaving 11 bases between. Germline CDR1 and CDR2: SNHLY and FYNNEI. The CDR3 spells CASSGVRANEQFF. CDR3 sequence (DNA): TGTGCCAGCAGTGGGGTCAGGGCTAATGAGCAGTTCTTC.

The chain uses TRBV5-1 and TRBJ2-5; D unclear. The CDR3 runs 13 residues. Germline CDR1 SGHRS, CDR2 YFSETQ. Trimming pared 1 base from V and 1 base from J, leaving 5 bases between. The CDR3 region has the DNA TGCGCCAGCAGCTTGCTGTTCCAAGAGACCCAGTACTTC. It codes for CASSLLFQETQYF.

The chain combines TRBV7-7 with TRBJ1-6, with D unresolved. V lost 1 base and J 3 bases, leaving 4 bases between the germline ends. Germline-derived CDR1 and CDR2 are SSHAT and FNYEAQ (reference sequence). The CDR3 has 14 amino acids. DNA for the CDR3: TGTGCCAGCAGCTTAGGAGGCTATAATTCACCCCTCCACTTT. It codes for CASSLGGYNSPLHF.

This clone appeared once. The gene calls are TRBV28 and TRBJ2-7, with a weak D call TRBD2 (5 bases). Germline V gives CDR1 MDHEN, CDR2 SYDVKM. The V end lost 7 bases, the J end lost 3 bases, and 7 bases lay between the germline ends. The CDR3 spans 11 residues. Here the CDR3 reads CASTEGYEQYF. The CDR3 coding sequence is TGTGCCAGCACTGAGGGCTACGAGCAGTACTTC.

The J gene is TRBJ1-2, the V gene TRBV28; TRBD1 might be the D (5 bases). V dropped 2 bases and J dropped 1 base, with 11 bases sitting between them. The germline V gene encodes CDR1 MDHEN and CDR2 SYDVKM. The CDR3 spans 15 residues. CDR3: CASSLESGGNYGYTF. CDR3 DNA sequence: TGTGCCAGCAGTTTAGAGTCGGGGGGTAACTATGGCTACACCTTC.

The chain employs TRBV24-1 and TRBJ2-1, with 7 bases fitting TRBD2. This CDR3 has 16 residues. Losses at the gene ends were 7 bases for V and 0 bases for J; bases not matched to a gene: 8. Germline-derived CDR1 and CDR2 are KGHDR and SFDVKD. The CDR3 protein is CATSPLGGSSYNEQFF. CDR3 bases: TGTGCCACCAGCCCCCTGGGCGGGAGCTCCTACAATGAGCAGTTCTTC.

This clone was recorded once. V usage is TRBV9 and J usage is TRBJ2-3, with D perhaps TRBD2 (6 bases). This CDR3 is 16 amino acids long. Germline V gene lookup returns CDR1 SGDLS and CDR2 YYNGEE. Trimming pared 1 base from V and 0 bases from J, leaving 12 bases between. The CDR3 bases are TGTGCCAGCAGCGTACCCACGGGGACTAGCACAGATACGCAGTATTTT. As protein: CASSVPTGTSTDTQYF.

CDR3 DNA sequence: TGCGCCAGCAGCCAAGAGAGGAGCGGGGGCTTGGGGACCCAGTACTTC. This gives the protein CASSQERSGGLGTQYF. The V call is TRBV4-3, the J call TRBJ2-5; 8 bases match TRBD2. Trimming cost V 0 bases and J 7 bases; bases outside gene matches: 10. Germline lookup yields CDR1 LGHNA and CDR2 YSLEER. The CDR3 has 16 amino acids.

This rearrangement joins TRBV5-5 to TRBJ2-7; 12 positions agree with TRBD2. The CDR3 consists of 16 residues. V was pared by 3 bases and J by 0 bases, with 4 bases of the junction left unmatched. The germline gives CDR1 SGHKS, CDR2 YYEKEE (reference sequence). CDR3 DNA sequence: TGTGCCAGCAGCTACGGACTAGCGGGGTTCTCCTACGAGCAGTACTTC. Residues: CASSYGLAGFSYEQYF. The whole variable domain, filled in from reference TRBV5-5 and TRBJ2-7, reads DAGVTQSPTHLIKTRGQQVTLRCSPISGHKSVSWYQQVLGQGPQFIFQYYEKEERGRGNFPDRFSARQFPNYSSELNVNALLLGDSALYLCASSYGLAGFSYEQYFGPGTRLTVT.

The table lists this clone with a few counts. V usage is TRBV7-9 and J usage is TRBJ2-1, with a weak D call TRBD2 (7 bases). CDR3 length: 15 residues. Trimming pared 6 bases from V and 8 bases from J, leaving 20 bases between. Germline V gives CDR1 SEHNR, CDR2 FQNEAQ (reference sequence). The CDR3 coding sequence is TGTGCCAGCAGTTCTTACACCTCGGGGGGCTATGAGCAGTTCTTC. It is translated as CASSSYTSGGYEQFF.

This clone was picked up many times. Other DNA sequences within the sample encode an identical CDR3. V and J are TRBV6-1 and TRBJ1-5; TRBD1 agrees at 9 bases. There are 15 residues in the CDR3. V trimming: 0 bases; J trimming: 6 bases; junction bases outside the gene matches: 3. CDR1 and CDR2 from the germline V gene are MNHNS and SASEGT. The CDR3, as DNA: TGTGCCAGCAGTGAAGCGGGACAGGGTTTTCAGCCCCAGCATTTT. Translating gives CASSEAGQGFQPQHF.

The chain employs TRBV9 and TRBJ2-5; D is possibly TRBD2 (7 bases). There are 21 residues in the CDR3. Per the germline V gene, CDR1 is SGDLS and CDR2 is YYNGEE. The V end was cut by 4 bases, the J end by 4 bases, with 35 bases between. CDR3 residues: CASSSTPGDTVMRGGGETQYF. The CDR3 DNA reads TGTGCCAGCAGCTCTACTCCAGGCGATACAGTGATGCGCGGGGGCGGAGAGACCCAGTACTTC.

This rearrangement joins TRBV18 to TRBJ2-3; D may be TRBD1 (5 bases). The CDR3 runs 15 residues. The germline gives CDR1 KGHSH, CDR2 LQKENI. With 2 bases removed from V and 2 bases from J, the gap between germline ends came to 11 bases. The CDR3 bases are TGTGCCAGCTCACCAGGACAAATTACCACAGATACGCAGTATTTT. This gives the protein CASSPGQITTDTQYF.

The V gene is TRBV2, the J gene TRBJ1-1, with 9 positions matching TRBD1. V gave up 4 bases and J gave up 5 bases; unmatched junction bases: 5. This CDR3 is built from 14 residues. In germline, CDR1 is SNHLY, CDR2 FYNNEI. This CDR3 reads CASSVQGAGTEAFF. In DNA form, the CDR3 reads TGTGCCAGCAGTGTACAGGGGGCGGGGACTGAAGCTTTCTTT.

CDR3 DNA: TGTGCCAGCAGCCCGACAGTAGTGAACACTGAAGCTTTCTTT. Translated, it gives CASSPTVVNTEAFF. V is TRBV3-1 (or the pseudogene TRBV3-2) and J is TRBJ1-1, with D possibly matching TRBD1 (5 bases). V lost 4 bases and J lost 0, with 9 bases in between. Germline values: CDR1 LGHDT, CDR2 YNNKEL (reference sequence). CDR3 length equals 14 residues.

J is TRBJ2-7 and V is TRBV11-2, with a possible D match to TRBD2 (5 bases). Trimming took 0 bases from V and 5 from J, leaving 14 bases between them. The germline V gene has CDR1 SGHAT and CDR2 FQNNGV. This CDR3 contains 15 residues. DNA of the CDR3: TGTGCCAGCAGCTTAGAAGGCGGGCTTAGGGACGAGCAGTACTTC. It codes for CASSLEGGLRDEQYF.